This T cell receptor (beta chain) was captured by sequencing in a study of blood T cell repertoires in COVID-19 (TCRdb year 2020). At the level of the whole study: The collaborator samples originated in the United States, Italy and Spain and spanned the acute and convalescent phases of COVID-19. The sample metadata nearly always contained a de-identified subject ID, COVID-19 status, age in years and sex. The material from the prospective study consisted of cDNA or gDNA derived from T cells, B-cell-depleted T cells, or PBMCs. Deeply sampled blood TCRbeta repertoires from subjects exposed to, actively infected with, or recovered from COVID-19 were included in the dataset. The samples were drawn from the first 160 participants of the ongoing ImmuneRACE study and from about 1,200 subjects provided by 6 global collaborators. A freely available public database, intended as a resource for researchers studying the immune response to SARS-CoV-2, is where the repertoires were released. HLA class I and class II types, where available, came from metadata supplied by the sample provider rather than from assay-based typing. Results and caveats for the whole study, not just this receptor: The amount of clinical and demographic metadata varied by source and participant and was provided uncurated.

A remark on this clone: No cognate antigen has been identified for it. Base qualities are missing; no much larger clone stands one base away. Other DNA sequences in the sample encode the same CDR3.

TCRbeta CDR3 regions were amplified from genomic DNA by means of the immunoSEQ Assay, a bias-controlled multiplex PCR. The paper's processing steps were these. Within the assay, amplification of reference gene primers was used to estimate how many nucleated cells each sample contained. Sequence reads were collapsed and filtered to measure the absolute abundance of every unique TCRbeta CDR3 rearrangement. For each sample, productive Simpson clonality was calculated by taking the square root of Simpson's diversity index across productive rearrangements. TCRdb limited this immuneACCESS table to in-frame rearrangements with V and J called. A share of clones is missing; checked studies link under half to unresolved V genes, and the rest is unexplained. V and J calls and clone size are given by that table; D and trimming were obtained from the DNA. This sample is represented by around 370,000 clones; nearly 90% of them were singletons. 6.5% of the sample goes to the ten largest clones.

The CDR3 goes from the cysteine to the phenylalanine over 14 residues. Just CDR3 DNA is preserved here, 42 bases in frame from base 1. Trimming takes 5 bases off V and 6 bases off J; junction bases not matched to a gene: 6. For CDR1 and CDR2, the germline V gene lists MDHEN and SYDVKM. The collaborating institutions used their own protocols to collect whole blood in K2EDTA tubes. For TCRbeta analysis, collaborators shipped samples in one of three forms: frozen whole blood, isolated PBMCs, or DNA extracted from either of those sample types. The sequenced sample consisted of peripheral blood. This clonotype was obtained from a man aged 18 to 35 with active or convalescent COVID-19. The rearranged segments are TRBV28 and TRBJ1-5; a stretch of 8 junction bases matches TRBD1. CDR3 region: CASSPGQGGQPQHF. The nucleotide sequence is given as TGTGCCAGCAGTCCCGGACAGGGCGGTCAGCCCCAGCATTTT.